These 8 T cell receptor beta chains share one sample of origin, sequenced in a study of blood T cell repertoires in COVID-19. Clones were sequenced by immunoSEQ multiplex PCR, and TCRdb holds only the in-frame ones, with some missing. This table has 200,000 to 250,000 clones, 89% appearing once. Specimen: peripheral blood. The receptors here all came from a man aged 55-75 years who had recovered from COVID-19.

This clone has only one observation. This chain joins TRBV5-1 and TRBJ2-5; the D gene is possibly TRBD1 (6 bases). CDR3 length: 12 amino acids. Germline V CDR1 and CDR2: SGHRS, YFSETQ. The ends were cut back, 4 bases at V and 5 bases at J, with 9 bases in the middle. CDR3 DNA sequence: TGCGCCAGCAGCAAGGGGGAGGAGACCCAGTACTTC. This gives the protein CASSKGEETQYF.

CDR3 loop: CAWNRQGPHWAFF. CDR3 sequence (DNA): TGTGCCTGGAACAGACAGGGCCCACACTGGGCTTTCTTT. The chain links TRBV30 to TRBJ1-1; 7 positions match TRBD1. Germline trimming cut 4 bases from V and 11 bases from J; bases unmatched to any gene: 13. The CDR3 has 13 amino acids. Looked up from germline, CDR1 is GTSNPN and CDR2 is SVGIG (reference sequence).

The chain carries TRBV24-1 and TRBJ1-5; D is unresolved. The CDR3 is 16 residues long. Germline CDR1 reads KGHDR; CDR2 reads SFDVKD. The V and J ends lost 12 bases and 3 bases respectively, with 23 bases between them. Here the CDR3 DNA reads TGTGCCTTACCGTACCCTACGGTCCATACCAATCAGCCCCAGCATTTT. This encodes CALPYPTVHTNQPQHF.

This chain uses TRBV28 with TRBJ1-4, with D possibly TRBD1 on 5 matching bases. The CDR3 runs 16 residues. Germline V lookup: CDR1 MDHEN, CDR2 SYDVKM. Trimming took off 1 base at V and 6 bases at J, with 15 bases between the two ends. The CDR3 DNA reads TGTGCCAGCAGTTTATCCTCCTCGGGCAGGGATGAAAAACTGTTTTTT. This encodes CASSLSSSGRDEKLFF.

The CDR3 protein is CASSLDIGTGELFF. The CDR3 bases are TGTGCCAGCAGCTTAGATATCGGGACCGGGGAGCTGTTTTTT. The chain links TRBV11-2 to TRBJ2-2; D is unclear. This CDR3 spans 14 amino acids. Trimming stripped 0 bases from V and 5 bases from J, with 7 bases between. Germline loops: CDR1 SGHAT, CDR2 FQNNGV.

The chain has TRBV30 and TRBJ2-1, with D possibly being TRBD2 (5 bases). The CDR3 is made up of 15 amino acids. Germline V gene lookup returns CDR1 GTSNPN and CDR2 SVGIG (reference sequence). V was shortened by 0 bases and J by 3 bases, with 12 bases between the two germline ends. The CDR3 sequence: CAWSVGRTYYNEQFF. Written as DNA, the CDR3 is TGTGCCTGGAGTGTAGGCCGGACTTACTACAATGAGCAGTTCTTC.

This clone was seen only once. V and J are TRBV4-3 and TRBJ2-3, with D maybe TRBD2 (5 bases). The CDR3 has 14 amino acids. Germline lookup yields CDR1 LGHNA and CDR2 YSLEER. V lost 5 bases, J lost 2 bases, and 11 bases lay in between. The CDR3 coding sequence is TGCGCCAGCAGCGGAGCGGCAAACACAGATACGCAGTATTTT. Amino acid sequence: CASSGAANTDTQYF.

V usage is TRBV19 and J usage is TRBJ1-2, with D possibly matching TRBD1 (5 bases). Germline V gives CDR1 LNHDA, CDR2 SQIVND (reference sequence). The CDR3 totals 11 residues. The ends were cut back, 10 bases at V and 4 bases at J, with 10 bases in the middle. The CDR3: CATWRGYGYTF. The CDR3, as DNA: TGTGCCACCTGGAGGGGCTATGGCTACACCTTC.